This T cell receptor beta chain was profiled in a study of blood T cells in healthy people across ages. On the study more broadly: Template switching caught about one barcoded beta molecule for each two T cells.

Overall study findings and caveats: It was not possible, with unsorted PBMCs, to conclusively compare naive and antigen-experienced cells. Naive T cell percentage showed a strong correlation with the diversity of TCR beta.

At least 6 micrograms of total RNA were extracted per sample. A J-beta primer mix and a sample-barcoded 5' primer were used in a second PCR of about 7 to 11 cycles. TCRdb independently ran MiXCR on the 5' RACE reads; one entry per CDR3 protein. This table holds approximately 830,000 distinct CDR3 sequences, 62% found once. Note on this clonotype: Its antigen is undetermined.

This CDR3 has 16 amino acids. Looked up from germline, CDR1 is MGHDK and CDR2 is SYGVNS. The germline V and J ends were trimmed by 4 bases and 8 bases, with 20 bases remaining between them. Sequencing was done on a sample of blood. This sequence originates from a man aged 25-40 years in good health. This chain uses TRBV25-1 with TRBJ1-4; D is perhaps TRBD1 (6 bases). CDR3 bases: TGTGCCAGCAGTGGCCCTCCGGACAGCCGTTGGGAAAAACTGTTTTTT. Its translation: CASSGPPDSRWEKLFF.